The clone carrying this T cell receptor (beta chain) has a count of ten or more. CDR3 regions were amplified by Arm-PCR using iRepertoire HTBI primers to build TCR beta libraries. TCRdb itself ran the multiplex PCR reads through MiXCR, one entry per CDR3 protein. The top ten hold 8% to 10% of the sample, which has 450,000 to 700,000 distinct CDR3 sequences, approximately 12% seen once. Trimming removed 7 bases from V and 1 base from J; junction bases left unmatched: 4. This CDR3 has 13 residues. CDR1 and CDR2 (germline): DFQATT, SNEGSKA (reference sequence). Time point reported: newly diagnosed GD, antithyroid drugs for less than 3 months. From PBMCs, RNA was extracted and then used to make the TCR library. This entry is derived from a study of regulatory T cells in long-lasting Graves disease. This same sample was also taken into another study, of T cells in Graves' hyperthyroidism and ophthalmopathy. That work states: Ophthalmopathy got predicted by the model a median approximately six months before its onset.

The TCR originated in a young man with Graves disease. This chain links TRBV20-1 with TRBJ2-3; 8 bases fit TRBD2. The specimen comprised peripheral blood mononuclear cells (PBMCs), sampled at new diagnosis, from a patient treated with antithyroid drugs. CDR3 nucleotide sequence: TGCAGTGTTTCCGGGAGGGGCACAGATACGCAGTATTTT. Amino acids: CSVSGRGTDTQYF.